The source of this TCR beta chain is a study of graft-versus-host responses after intestinal transplantation. Study-wide findings and caveats: Early declines in HvG clones that occurred post-transplant were associated with peak circulating GvH clone levels.

This CDR3 contains 17 residues. V trimming: 6 bases; J trimming: 7 bases; junction bases outside the gene matches: 17. Germline CDR1 MGHDK, CDR2 SYGVNS. Profiled with immunoSEQ multiplex PCR; TCRdb holds only in-frame clones, not every one. The table lists 100,000 or so clones, about 92% of them singletons. This clone was seen just once. As yet, its antigen is unknown. Sequencing was performed on unstimulated CD8+ T cells sorted from spleen or lymph node cells, taken before intestinal transplant. The TCR sequence derives from a human donor who received an intestinal transplant. The chain couples TRBV25-1 to TRBJ2-1, with 8 nucleotides matching TRBD1. CDR3 in amino acids: CASSLTGGAYWGNEQFF. The CDR3 region has the DNA TGTGCCAGCAGCCTAACAGGGGGTGCTTACTGGGGGAATGAGCAGTTCTTC.